This TCR beta chain was obtained from a study of shared T cell receptors in the human thymus. TCRdb's copy holds only in-frame clones and misses some; the assay was immunoSEQ multiplex PCR. The top ten clones hold roughly 0.02% of a sample with about 380,000 clones, roughly 94% of them seen once. This TCR derives from a human donor. Sequences were obtained from thymocytes.

This CDR3 is CASSFGGLDSYEQYF. The CDR3, as DNA: TGTGCCAGCAGTTTCGGAGGCCTAGATTCCTACGAGCAGTACTTC. The V and J genes are TRBV28 and TRBJ2-7; possibly TRBD2 for D (5 bases). Trimming stripped 3 bases from V and 1 base from J, with 13 bases between. Germline lookup yields CDR1 MDHEN and CDR2 SYDVKM. This CDR3 spans 15 amino acids.